This section outlines one T cell receptor beta chain sequence together with its context. Per the germline V gene, CDR1 is SGHAT and CDR2 is FQNNGV. The CDR3 extends over 11 amino acids. V dropped 6 bases and J dropped 6 bases, with 8 bases sitting between them. Documented time point: persistent/refractory GD, antithyroid drugs over 5 years with positive TRAb. Preparation of the TCR library used RNA extracted from PBMCs. This specimen comes from a study of regulatory T cells in long-lasting Graves disease. Construction of the TCR beta libraries employed iRepertoire HTBI primers in conjunction with Arm-PCR of CDR3 regions. TCRdb analysed the multiplex PCR reads with MiXCR anew, one entry per CDR3 protein. The data hold roughly 470,000 distinct CDR3 sequences, with about a fifth observed a single time.

The receptor was derived from a female donor with Graves disease. V usage is TRBV11-2 and J usage is TRBJ1-1; D may be TRBD1 (5 bases). Here the sequenced sample was peripheral blood mononuclear cells (PBMCs), taken when the disease was refractory, from a patient treated with antithyroid drugs. Here the CDR3 DNA reads TGTGCCAGCAGTAGGGGTCCTGAAGCTTTCTTT. This sequence encodes CASSRGPEAFF.